The clone carrying this T cell receptor beta chain has just one count. Its target is unknown. The data originate from a study of cytomegalovirus exposure and HLA in healthy donors. Across the study: The approximately 110 validation repertoires used a platform that matched the one used for the 550 to 800 first-cohort repertoires, as a later analysis reported.

Produced via immunoSEQ multiplex PCR; TCRdb's table is partial and in-frame only. Of 250,000 to 300,000 clones in the sample, around 90% were seen once. Study-level findings and limits: Confirmation was obtained in vitro that three CMV-associated chains are specific for CMV antigens. The classifier reportedly diagnosed cytomegalovirus status with high specificity and sensitivity. According to a subsequent analysis, TCR clusters from the first cohort were inclined to appear together in the 120 validation repertoires.

The CDR3 extends over 16 amino acids. Germline loops: CDR1 SGHVS, CDR2 FQNEAQ. The V end lost 0 bases, the J end lost 3 bases, and 12 bases lay between the germline ends. This sequence originates from a woman younger than 35 in good health and CMV-seronegative. The sample comprised PBMCs. The gene calls are TRBV7-8 and TRBJ1-5, with unresolved D. The CDR3 DNA follows: TGTGCCAGCAGCTTAGCGGGAGGATACCTCAATCAGCCCCAGCATTTT. It is translated as CASSLAGGYLNQPQHF. Full variable domain (remainder filled in from reference TRBV7-8 and TRBJ1-5): GAGVSQSPRYKVAKRGQDVALRCDPISGHVSLFWYQQALGQGPEFLTYFQNEAQLDKSGLPSDRFFAERPEGSVSTLKIQRTQQEDSAVYLCASSLAGGYLNQPQHFGDGTRLSIL.